This is a list of T cell receptor beta chains from one sample in a study of blood T cell repertoires in COVID-19. The protocol was immunoSEQ multiplex PCR, while the TCRdb copy is restricted to in-frame clones and leaves out a portion. The table has approximately 240,000 clones, approximately 90% seen once. Sequencing input: peripheral blood. These receptors were obtained from a middle-aged woman who had recovered from COVID-19. CDR3s include the opening cysteine and the closing phenylalanine or tryptophan. Fields, in order: V gene, D gene, clone size, J gene, CDR3 protein, CDR3 DNA. D genes are given only for firm matches. Clone size appears in some rows only: once, few, many, or a class for an expanded clone.

TRBV6-2/TRBV6-3,TRBD1,NA,TRBJ1-2,CASSYDRGSYGYTF,TGTGCCAGCAGTTACGACAGGGGATCCTATGGCTACACCTTC
TRBV28,TRBD1,NA,TRBJ1-2,CASSLLLGTGSGYTF,TGTGCCAGCAGTTTACTCCTCGGGACAGGGAGTGGCTACACCTTC
TRBV20-1,NA,few,TRBJ2-1,CSASPPGFLYNEQFF,TGCAGTGCTAGTCCCCCAGGGTTCCTCTACAATGAGCAGTTCTTC
TRBV10-3,TRBD1,few,TRBJ1-2,CAITSGQTNGYTF,TGTGCCATCACTTCGGGACAGACGAACGGCTACACCTTC
TRBV4-3,NA,NA,TRBJ2-1,CASSQDPRNSYNEQFF,TGCGCCAGCAGCCAAGATCCTAGGAACTCCTACAATGAGCAGTTCTTC
TRBV15,NA,NA,TRBJ2-1,CATSSPPGLAKGNEQFF,TGTGCCACCAGCAGCCCCCCGGGGCTAGCGAAGGGGAATGAGCAGTTCTTC
TRBV7-2,TRBD2,NA,TRBJ2-7,CASSLDSSGTSGNEQYF,TGTGCCAGCAGCTTAGACTCGTCTGGGACTAGCGGAAACGAGCAGTACTTC
TRBV28,NA,once,TRBJ2-7,CASSLSGGAAEQYF,TGTGCCAGCAGTTTAAGTGGGGGGGCGGCGGAGCAGTACTTC
TRBV18,TRBD1,NA,TRBJ1-6,CASSQDRDNSPLHF,TGTGCCAGCTCACAGGACAGGGATAATTCACCCCTCCACTTT
TRBV3-1/TRBV3-2,TRBD1,NA,TRBJ2-2,CASSQEGGVRTGELFF,TGTGCCAGCAGCCAGGAAGGGGGCGTTCGCACCGGGGAGCTGTTTTTT
TRBV4-2,TRBD1,few,TRBJ1-4,CASSQGPPGTGDEKLFF,TGTGCCAGCAGCCAAGGGCCCCCCGGGACAGGGGACGAAAAACTGTTTTTT
TRBV2,NA,NA,TRBJ2-7,CASSEYEKLVDEQYF,TGTGCCAGCAGTGAATATGAGAAACTAGTCGACGAGCAGTACTTC
TRBV18,NA,once,TRBJ2-7,CASSPPGSGYEQYF,TGTGCCAGCTCACCACCTGGTAGCGGCTACGAGCAGTACTTC
TRBV30,NA,NA,TRBJ1-2,CAWSPSLVPGYGYTF,TGTGCCTGGAGTCCAAGCCTTGTTCCAGGCTATGGCTACACCTTC
TRBV7-2,NA,once,TRBJ1-1,CASSLVRGNTEAFF,TGTGCCAGCAGCTTAGTCCGAGGGAACACTGAAGCTTTCTTT
TRBV27,TRBD2,NA,TRBJ2-3,CASRRSGRTDTQYF,TGTGCCAGCAGACGTAGCGGGAGGACAGATACGCAGTATTTT
TRBV5-5,NA,NA,TRBJ2-7,CASRSTGSLSYEQYF,TGTGCCAGCAGATCCACCGGGTCTCTCTCCTACGAGCAGTACTTC
TRBV6-2/TRBV6-3,TRBD1,NA,TRBJ2-1,CASSSGGMNEQFF,TGTGCCAGCAGTTCAGGGGGCATGAATGAGCAGTTCTTC
TRBV14,TRBD2,NA,TRBJ2-5,CASSRGGAGEQETQYF,TGTGCCAGCAGCCGGGGGGGAGCGGGGGAACAAGAGACCCAGTACTTC
TRBV6-6,TRBD2,NA,TRBJ2-1,CASSWGLAAGPPEQFF,TGTGCCAGCAGTTGGGGACTAGCGGCAGGTCCTCCCGAGCAGTTCTTC
TRBV19,NA,NA,TRBJ2-3,CASSETSGTQYF,TGTGCCAGTAGCGAGACATCAGGTACGCAGTATTTT
TRBV4-1,NA,NA,TRBJ2-7,CASSQDGDMTGGYEQYF,TGCGCCAGCAGCCAAGATGGGGACATGACAGGCGGGTACGAGCAGTACTTC